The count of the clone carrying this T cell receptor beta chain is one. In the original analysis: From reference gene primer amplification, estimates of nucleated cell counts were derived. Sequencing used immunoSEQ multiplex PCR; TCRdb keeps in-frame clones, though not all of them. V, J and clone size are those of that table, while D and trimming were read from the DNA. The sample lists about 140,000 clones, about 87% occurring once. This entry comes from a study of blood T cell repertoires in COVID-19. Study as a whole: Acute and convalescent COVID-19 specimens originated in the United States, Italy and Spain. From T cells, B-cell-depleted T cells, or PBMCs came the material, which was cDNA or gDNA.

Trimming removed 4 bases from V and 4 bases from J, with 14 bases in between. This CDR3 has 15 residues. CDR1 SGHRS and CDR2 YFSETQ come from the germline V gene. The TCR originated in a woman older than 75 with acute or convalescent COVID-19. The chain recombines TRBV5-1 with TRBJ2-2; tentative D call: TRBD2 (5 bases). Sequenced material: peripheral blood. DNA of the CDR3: TGCGCCAGCAGCGCCCGACTAAGACCCACCGGGGAGCTGTTTTTT. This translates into CASSARLRPTGELFF.